A single sample gave rise to the 32 T cell receptor beta chains below, sequenced in a study of blood T cell repertoires in COVID-19. Measured with immunoSEQ multiplex PCR; TCRdb has only the in-frame clones, and not every one. Here the sample spans approximately 150,000 clones, 88% being singletons. What was sequenced was peripheral blood. Receptor source: a human donor in a cohort sampled during active COVID-19.

The genes are TRBV3-1 (or the pseudogene TRBV3-2) and TRBJ2-2, with 9 positions matching TRBD2. Germline V gene data show CDR1 as LGHDT and CDR2 as YNNKEL (reference sequence). V lost 1 base and J lost 7; bases outside the gene matches: 4. The CDR3 covers 15 residues. The CDR3 loop reads CASSQVVLAGGELFF. The DNA of the CDR3 is TGTGCCAGCAGCCAAGTCGTACTAGCGGGCGGGGAGCTGTTTTTT.

The V gene is TRBV12-3 or TRBV12-4, the J gene TRBJ2-1; D possibly corresponds to TRBD1 (6 bases). The CDR3 loop spans 12 amino acids. Trimming removed 5 bases at V and 7 bases at J, with 9 bases between. The CDR3 here is CASSDQGNEQFF. CDR3 coding DNA: TGTGCCAGCAGTGATCAGGGGAATGAGCAGTTCTTC.

The chain recombines TRBV4-2 with TRBJ2-2, with 12 bases matching TRBD2. The length of the CDR3 is 18 residues. Germline CDR1 LGHNA, CDR2 YNFKEQ. Trimming took 1 base from V and 0 from J; bases not matched to a gene: 3. This CDR3 is CASSQGLAGAANTGELFF. CDR3 sequence (DNA): TGTGCCAGCAGCCAAGGACTAGCGGGGGCCGCGAACACCGGGGAGCTGTTTTTT.

This clone was seen once. This chain links TRBV6-6 with TRBJ2-7; 10 bases match TRBD1. With 5 bases clipped from V and 4 bases from J, the junction kept 8 bases outside the gene matches. The CDR3 is 15 residues long. Germline V lookup: CDR1 MNHNY, CDR2 SVGAGI (reference sequence). The CDR3 reads CASSAPGQGQYEQYF. CDR3 nucleotide sequence: TGTGCCAGCAGTGCCCCGGGACAGGGGCAATACGAGCAGTACTTC.

This clone was observed once. V and J are TRBV18 and TRBJ2-7; weak D call: TRBD1 (5 bases). V dropped 3 bases and J dropped 5 bases, with 14 bases sitting between them. CDR3 length equals 14 residues. CDR1 is KGHSH, CDR2 LQKENI, per germline. CDR3: CASSPLVQGNEQYF. The CDR3 DNA follows: TGTGCCAGCTCACCCCTCGTCCAGGGCAACGAGCAGTACTTC.

The chain carries TRBV6-4 and TRBJ1-1, with 7 bases fitting TRBD1. V lost 6 bases and J lost 0; bases outside the gene matches: 4. Per the germline V gene, CDR1 is MRHNA and CDR2 is SNTAGT. The length of the CDR3 is 14 residues. This chain's CDR3 is CASSPTGLNTEAFF. CDR3 nucleotides: TGTGCCAGCAGCCCGACAGGGCTGAACACTGAAGCTTTCTTT.

The V gene is TRBV19, the J gene TRBJ2-7; possible D gene TRBD1, 5 bases. Germline V lookup: CDR1 LNHDA, CDR2 SQIVND (reference sequence). V was shortened by 5 bases and J by 2 bases, with 10 bases between the two germline ends. This CDR3 is built from 13 residues. The CDR3: CASSLQVTYEQYF. CDR3 DNA sequence: TGTGCCAGTAGTTTACAGGTAACCTACGAGCAGTACTTC.

The rearrangement joins TRBV4-1 to TRBJ1-1; D is ambiguous. CDR1 MGHRA and CDR2 YSYEKL come from the germline V gene. This CDR3 comprises 14 residues. V was pared by 4 bases and J by 5 bases, with 14 bases between. The CDR3 nucleotides are TGCGCCAGCAGCCCCGAACCGTCGGGTACTGAAGCTTTCTTT. The encoded protein is CASSPEPSGTEAFF.

The chain has TRBV7-7 and TRBJ2-7; D perhaps matches TRBD1 (5 bases). CDR3 length: 15 amino acids. V dropped 5 bases and J dropped 1 base, with 15 bases sitting between them. Germline CDR1 SSHAT, CDR2 FNYEAQ (reference sequence). CDR3 in DNA: TGTGCCAGCAGCCCCGCGCAGGGTCCTTCCTACGAGCAGTACTTC. Protein: CASSPAQGPSYEQYF.

J is TRBJ2-2 and V is TRBV11-2; D is possibly TRBD2 (5 bases). The V and J ends lost 2 bases and 1 base respectively, with 11 bases between them. Germline V gene sequence: CDR1 SGHAT, CDR2 FQNNGV. This CDR3 region has 16 residues. For the CDR3, the DNA is TGTGCCAGCAGCTTAATGGCGGGTCTGAACACCGGGGAGCTGTTTTTT. Its translation is CASSLMAGLNTGELFF.

The rearrangement links TRBV19 to TRBJ2-1; D is perhaps TRBD1 (5 bases). Trimming shortened V by 1 base and J by 7 bases, and 8 bases separated the two germline ends. The CDR3 totals 13 residues. Germline CDR1 is LNHDA and CDR2 is SQIVND (reference sequence). The CDR3 spells CASSIGQFNEQFF. The CDR3 DNA reads TGTGCCAGTAGTATAGGACAGTTTAATGAGCAGTTCTTC.

This clone was detected only a few times. The chain has TRBV6-2 or TRBV6-3 and TRBJ2-1; D might be TRBD1 (6 bases). V lost 3 bases to trimming and J lost 5 bases, with 11 bases between them. CDR3 length: 14 residues. CDR1 and CDR2 from the germline V gene are MNHEY and SVGEGT. The CDR3 DNA reads TGTGCCAGCAGTTATCGCCGGGACAACAATGAGCAGTTCTTC. The encoded protein is CASSYRRDNNEQFF.

The rearrangement uses TRBV9 and TRBJ1-1; TRBD1 agrees at 8 bases. V lost 4 bases, J lost 8 bases, and 10 bases stayed unmatched. Per germline, CDR1 SGDLS and CDR2 YYNGEE. The CDR3 runs to 14 residues. CDR3 bases: TGTGCCAGCAGCCCTCGGACAGGGAAACCCGAAGCTTTCTTT. This translates into CASSPRTGKPEAFF.

The chain combines TRBV7-8 with TRBJ2-2; D is unclear. Germline V gene data show CDR1 as SGHVS and CDR2 as FQNEAQ. The CDR3 covers 12 residues. The V gene lost 2 bases and the J gene lost 7 bases, with 5 bases spanning the gap. The CDR3 region is CASSLLSGELFF. The CDR3 DNA sequence: TGTGCCAGCAGCTTACTTAGCGGGGAGCTGTTTTTT.

The chain links TRBV5-4 to TRBJ2-5, with D perhaps TRBD2 (6 bases). The V gene lost 6 bases and the J gene lost 1 base, with 16 bases spanning the gap. CDR3 length: 15 residues. Germline V gene lookup returns CDR1 SGHNT and CDR2 YYREEE (reference sequence). The CDR3 region is CASTPRGQLQETQYF. DNA of the CDR3: TGTGCCAGCACGCCGCGGGGCCAACTCCAAGAGACCCAGTACTTC.

In its sample, this clone was seen many times. CDR3: CASSHGQGGYNEKLFF. For the CDR3, the DNA is TGCGCCAGCAGCCATGGCCAGGGGGGATATAATGAAAAACTGTTTTTT. This chain connects TRBV4-1 to TRBJ1-4; TRBD1 matches 7 bases. This CDR3 contains 16 residues. Germline CDR1 is MGHRA and CDR2 is YSYEKL. The V segment lost 3 bases and the J segment 4 bases; nucleotides outside the gene matches: 8.

The chain combines TRBV7-8 with TRBJ2-7; D is unclear. Per germline, CDR1 SGHVS and CDR2 FQNEAQ. CDR3 length: 12 amino acids. The V and J ends lost 5 bases and 3 bases respectively, with 8 bases between them. Written as DNA, the CDR3 is TGTGCCAGCAGCCCCAGCGTCTACGAGCAGTACTTC. As protein: CASSPSVYEQYF.

V and J are TRBV3-1 (or the pseudogene TRBV3-2) and TRBJ1-2, with TRBD1 as a possible D gene (5 bases). Trimming took 1 base from V and 4 from J, leaving 7 bases between them. The germline CDR1 and CDR2 sequences are LGHDT and YNNKEL (reference sequence). The CDR3 contains 13 residues. The CDR3 is CASSQGGGYGYTF. DNA for the CDR3: TGTGCCAGCAGCCAAGGGGGGGGCTATGGCTACACCTTC.

Details on this clone: Other DNA sequences in this specimen translate into the identical CDR3. This chain uses TRBV9 with TRBJ1-2; D remains unclear. The germline CDR1 and CDR2 sequences are SGDLS and YYNGEE. The CDR3 totals 13 residues. Trimming stripped 0 bases from V and 0 bases from J, with 3 bases between. The CDR3 coding sequence is TGTGCCAGCAGCGTAGACTCTAACTATGGCTACACCTTC. Translation: CASSVDSNYGYTF.

V and J are TRBV29-1 and TRBJ1-2; TRBD1 agrees at 12 bases. This CDR3 spans 14 amino acids. V gave up 7 bases and J gave up 7 bases; unmatched junction bases: 10. Per germline, CDR1 SQVTM and CDR2 ANQGSEA. The DNA for the CDR3 is TGCAGCGCGGGGGACAGGGGGCGCGAAAGTGGCTACACCTTC. As protein: CSAGDRGRESGYTF. Filled out from reference TRBV29-1 and TRBJ1-2, the complete variable domain reads SAVISQKPSRDICQRGTSLTIQCQVDSQVTMMFWYRQQPGQSLTLIATANQGSEATYESGFVIDKFPISRPNLTFSTLTVSNMSPEDSSIYLCSAGDRGRESGYTFGSGTRLTVV.

The rearrangement links TRBV6-5 to TRBJ1-3, with D hard to call. Trimming left V 0 bases short and J 3 bases short, with 6 bases between. This CDR3 contains 14 residues. CDR1 and CDR2 (germline): MNHEY, SVGAGI. The CDR3 region has the DNA TGTGCCAGCAGTTACTCGAGGAGTGGAAACACCATATATTTT. It specifies CASSYSRSGNTIYF.

V and J are TRBV2 and TRBJ1-4; D gene unclear. CDR1 is SNHLY and CDR2 is FYNNEI in the germline V gene. The CDR3 sequence is 14 residues long. Trimming removed 1 base at V and 7 bases at J, with 10 bases between. The CDR3 sequence is CASSEGLSGEKLFF. CDR3 DNA: TGTGCCAGCAGTGAAGGTTTGTCGGGTGAAAAACTGTTTTTT.

The chain uses TRBV4-2 and TRBJ1-4; TRBD1 matches at 9 bases. V shed 4 bases, J shed 5 bases, and the junction held 5 bases outside the gene matches. CDR1 and CDR2 (germline): LGHNA, YNFKEQ. This CDR3 spans 15 amino acids. The CDR3 DNA reads as TGTGCCAGCAGCCCCCCGACAGGGGGAAATGAAAAACTGTTTTTT. It specifies CASSPPTGGNEKLFF.

This clone was observed a few times. V usage is TRBV7-2 and J usage is TRBJ1-3, with 8 bases that match TRBD1. Germline loops: CDR1 SGHTA, CDR2 FQGNSA. This CDR3 has 15 residues. The V gene end was trimmed by 4 bases and the J gene end by 4 bases; junction bases not matched to a gene: 6. CDR3 bases: TGTGCCAGCAGCTACCCAGGGGGCAGGGGAAACACCATATATTTT. As protein: CASSYPGGRGNTIYF.

The V and J genes are TRBV27 and TRBJ2-3; 8 nucleotides line up with TRBD1. Germline V gives CDR1 MNHEY, CDR2 SMNVEV (reference sequence). With V trimmed by 6 bases and J by 2 bases, 1 base remained unmatched. The CDR3 contains 13 residues. The CDR3 spells CASRDRATDTQYF. The CDR3 nucleotides read TGTGCCAGCAGGGACAGGGCCACAGATACGCAGTATTTT.

In its sample, this clone was seen once. The chain uses TRBV27 and TRBJ1-1, with D hard to call. The CDR3 length is 15 residues. Trimming removed 1 base at V and 0 bases at J, with 9 bases between. Germline loops: CDR1 MNHEY, CDR2 SMNVEV (reference sequence). DNA for the CDR3: TGTGCCAGCAGTTTATATCCTACCATGAACACTGAAGCTTTCTTT. Its protein product is CASSLYPTMNTEAFF.

V gene TRBV18 combines with J gene TRBJ2-1; 7 bases agree with TRBD2. Germline V gene lookup returns CDR1 KGHSH and CDR2 LQKENI. The CDR3 runs to 15 residues. Germline trimming cut 4 bases from V and 1 base from J; bases unmatched to any gene: 4. The CDR3 nucleotides read TGTGCCAGCTCACAGACTAGCAGTTCCTACAATGAGCAGTTCTTC. Protein sequence: CASSQTSSSYNEQFF.

The genes are TRBV15 and TRBJ2-7; D is undetermined. This CDR3 is 13 amino acids long. CDR1 and CDR2 (germline): LNHNV, YYDKDF (reference sequence). Trimming removed 2 bases from V and 5 bases from J, with 10 bases in between. CDR3: CATSRSPNDEQYF. CDR3 nucleotides: TGTGCCACCAGCAGATCCCCTAATGACGAGCAGTACTTC. The complete variable domain, with remaining parts taken from reference TRBV15 and TRBJ2-7, reads DAMVIQNPRYQVTQFGKPVTLSCSQTLNHNVMYWYQQKSSQAPKLLFHYYDKDFNNEADTPDNFQSRRPNTSFCFLDIRSPGLGDTAMYLCATSRSPNDEQYFGPGTRLTVT.

The genes are TRBV4-2 and TRBJ2-6; D is ambiguous. The germline CDR1 and CDR2 sequences are LGHNA and YNFKEQ. Trimming took off 2 bases at V and 0 bases at J, with 8 bases between the two ends. The CDR3 spans 16 residues. This CDR3 is CASSQRSLSGANVLTF. In DNA form, the CDR3 reads TGTGCCAGCAGCCAACGAAGCCTCTCTGGGGCCAACGTCCTGACTTTC.

This clone appeared a single time. The chain has TRBV7-2 and TRBJ1-5; 10 nucleotides match TRBD1. Losses at the gene ends were 5 bases for V and 3 bases for J; bases not matched to a gene: 4. CDR3 length: 15 residues. CDR1 is SGHTA and CDR2 is FQGNSA in the germline V gene. The CDR3 is CASSPTGGINQPQHF. The CDR3 bases are TGTGCCAGCAGCCCGACAGGGGGCATCAATCAGCCCCAGCATTTT.

V usage is TRBV4-3 and J usage is TRBJ2-2; possible D gene TRBD2, 6 bases. Germline CDR1 LGHNA, CDR2 YSLEER. The CDR3 length is 16 residues. V gave up 1 base and J gave up 6 bases, with 15 bases separating them. The CDR3 protein is CASSQVTGTGAGELFF. The CDR3 nucleotides are TGCGCCAGCAGCCAAGTTACGGGGACTGGGGCCGGGGAGCTGTTTTTT.

A single count supports this clone. The chain links TRBV5-1 to TRBJ2-5; 11 bases fit TRBD2. CDR3 length: 15 amino acids. Trimming cost V 0 bases and J 14 bases; bases outside gene matches: 12. Looked up from germline, CDR1 is SGHRS and CDR2 is YFSETQ. CDR3 residues: CASSLDPLAGGPLYF. DNA for the CDR3: TGCGCCAGCAGCTTGGATCCCCTAGCGGGGGGCCCCCTCTACTTC.